The subject of this entry is one TCR beta chain. The limits of the CDR3 on the DNA are not certain, so only TCRdb's listed CDR3 is given. Amplification of TCR alpha and beta CDR3 regions from RNA used iRepertoire nested multiplex PCR. TCRdb redid the calling of the multiplex PCR reads with MiXCR, one entry per CDR3 protein. The data show tens of thousands of distinct CDR3 sequences, 40% seen once. The data were taken from a study of glioma-infiltrating T cells. The length of the CDR3 is 15 amino acids, counting both ends. In germline, CDR1 is SGHNT, CDR2 YYREEE (reference sequence). The genes are TRBV5-4 and TRBJ1-1. The specimen was glioma tissue, nonneoplastic brain tissue, or PBMCs (not recorded which). This clonotype was obtained from a human donor with low-grade glioma or glioblastoma, undergoing nonglioma brain surgery, or in good health (not recorded which). The CDR3 here is CASIFRTVPLLEAFF.